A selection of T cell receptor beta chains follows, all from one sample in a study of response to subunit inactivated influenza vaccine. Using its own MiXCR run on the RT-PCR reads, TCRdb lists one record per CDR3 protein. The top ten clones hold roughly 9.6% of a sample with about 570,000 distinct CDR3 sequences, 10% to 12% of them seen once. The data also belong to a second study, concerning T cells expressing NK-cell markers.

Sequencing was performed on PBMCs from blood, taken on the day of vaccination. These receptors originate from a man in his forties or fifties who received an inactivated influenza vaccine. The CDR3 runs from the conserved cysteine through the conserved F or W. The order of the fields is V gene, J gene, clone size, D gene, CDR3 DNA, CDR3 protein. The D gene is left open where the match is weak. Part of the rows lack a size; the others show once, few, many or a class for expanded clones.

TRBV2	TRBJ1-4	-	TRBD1	TGTGCCAGCACCACCCCGGGACAGGCTAATGAAAAACTGTTTTTT	CASTTPGQANEKLFF
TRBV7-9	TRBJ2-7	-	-	TGTGCCAGCAGCTCAATCCGGGACACTTTCTCCTACGAGCAGTACTTC	CASSSIRDTFSYEQYF
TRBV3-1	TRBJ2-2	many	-	TGTGCCAGCAGCCAAGATTCGGGGGAGCTGTTTTTT	CASSQDSGELFF
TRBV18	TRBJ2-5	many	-	TGTGCCAGCTCACCCGTCGCAGAGACCCAGTACTTC	CASSPVAETQYF
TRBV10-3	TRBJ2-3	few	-	TGTGCCACCGGGGGCGCCACAGATACGCAGTATTTT	CATGGATDTQYF
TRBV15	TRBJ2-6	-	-	TGTGCCACCAGCAGAGATCCCGTGGGGGCTGGGGCCAACGTCCTGACTTTC	CATSRDPVGAGANVLTF
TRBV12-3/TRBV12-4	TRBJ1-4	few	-	TGTGCCAGCAGTCCCCGGGTAGCGGGTAATGAAAAACTGTTTTTT	CASSPRVAGNEKLFF
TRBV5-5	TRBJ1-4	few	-	TGTGCCAGCAGCTACGGAGGGGTAACTAATGAAAAACTGTTTTTT	CASSYGGVTNEKLFF
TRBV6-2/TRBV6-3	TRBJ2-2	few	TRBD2	TGTGCCAGCAGTTTCGGGACTAGCTGGGGCACCGGGGAGCTGTTTTTT	CASSFGTSWGTGELFF
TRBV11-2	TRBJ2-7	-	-	TGTGCCAGCAGCCCCTCTGGTGAGCTGGGGCAGTACTTC	CASSPSGELGQYF
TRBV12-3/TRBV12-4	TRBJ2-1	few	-	TGTGCCAGCAGATGGGGGCAGGCACGAGGCAATGAGCAGTTCTTC	CASRWGQARGNEQFF
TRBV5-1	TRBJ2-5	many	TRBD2	TGCGCCAGCAGCTTGGGTGTTTCAGCGGGGAACGAGACCCAGTACTTC	CASSLGVSAGNETQYF
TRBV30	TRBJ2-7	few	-	TGTGCCTGGACGGACAGACGGCCGCCCTACGAGCAGTACTTC	CAWTDRRPPYEQYF
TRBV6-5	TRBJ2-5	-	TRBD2	TGTGCCAGCAGCTACGGGAGGGTGTGGGAAGAGACCCAGTACTTC	CASSYGRVWEETQYF
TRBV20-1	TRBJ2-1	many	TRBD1	TGCAGTGCTTCCGGAAGCGGGACAGGGGTTTACAATGAGCAGTTCTTC	CSASGSGTGVYNEQFF
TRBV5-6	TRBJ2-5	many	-	TGTGCCAGCAGCTTGCGAGGGAACCAAGAGACCCAGTACTTC	CASSLRGNQETQYF
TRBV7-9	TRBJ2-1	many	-	TGTGCCAGCCGCGGACTGGGGCCAAACAATGAGCAGTTCTTC	CASRGLGPNNEQFF
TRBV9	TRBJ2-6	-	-	TGTGCCAGCAGCCCAACCTCTGGGGCCAACGTCCTGACTTTC	CASSPTSGANVLTF
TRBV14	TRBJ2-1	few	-	TGTGCCAGCAGCCGCGGCCTAGTAAGTGAGCAGTTCTTC	CASSRGLVSEQFF
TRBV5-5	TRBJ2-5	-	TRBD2	TGTGCCAGCAGCTTGAGCGGGGGGGTACTCGGGTCCCAGTACTTC	CASSLSGGVLGSQYF
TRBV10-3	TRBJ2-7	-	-	TGTGCCATCAGTGCTCGCACCTACGAGCAGTACTTC	CAISARTYEQYF
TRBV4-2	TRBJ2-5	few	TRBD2	TGTGCCAGCAGCCAAGCTAATAGCGGGAGATTCCAGTACTTC	CASSQANSGRFQYF
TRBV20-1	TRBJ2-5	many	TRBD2	TGCAGTGCTAGGCTAGCGGGAGTAGAGACCCAGTACTTC	CSARLAGVETQYF
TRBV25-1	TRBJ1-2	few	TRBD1	TGTGCCAGCAGGGAACCGACAGGGTACGGCTACACCTTC	CASREPTGYGYTF
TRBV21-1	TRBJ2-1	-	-	TGTGCCAGCAGCCCCCGGACAGAATACCTTGGGAATGAGCAGTTCTTC	CASSPRTEYLGNEQFF
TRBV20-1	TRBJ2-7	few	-	TGCAGTGCTAGAGATCTTGCGATCCAGTACTTC	CSARDLAIQYF
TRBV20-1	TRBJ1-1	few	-	TGCAGTGCTAGCTCGCCCGGGTTCACTGAAGCTTTCTTT	CSASSPGFTEAFF
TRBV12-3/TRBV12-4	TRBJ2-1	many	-	TGTGCCAGCAGTTCATGGTCCTACAATGAGCAGTTCTTC	CASSSWSYNEQFF
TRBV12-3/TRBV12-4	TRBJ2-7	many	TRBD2	TGTGCCAGCAGTCCGGGACTAGCGGGAGTTTACGAGCAGTACTTC	CASSPGLAGVYEQYF
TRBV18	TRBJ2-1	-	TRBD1	TGTGCCAGCTCACCGGGGACAGGGGAGGTCAATGAGCAGTTCTTC	CASSPGTGEVNEQFF
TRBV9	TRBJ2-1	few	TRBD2	TGTGCCAGCAGCGTAGTAGCGGGAGGGTGGCATGAGCAGTTCTTC	CASSVVAGGWHEQFF
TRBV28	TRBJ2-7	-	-	TGTGCCAGCACCGGACTCGATGACAGGTACTTC	CASTGLDDRYF
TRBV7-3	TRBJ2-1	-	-	TGTGCCAGCAGCTTACCGATAGGGGGGTCGCCTAGCTCCTACAATGAGCAGTTCTTC	CASSLPIGGSPSSYNEQFF
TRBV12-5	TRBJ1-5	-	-	TGTGCTAGTGGTTTTAGCAATCAGCCCCAGCATTTT	CASGFSNQPQHF
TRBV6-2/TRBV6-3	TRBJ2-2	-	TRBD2	TGTGCCAGCAGTTACTCGATATTTGGGACTAGCGGGAACACCGGGGAGCTGTTTTTT	CASSYSIFGTSGNTGELFF
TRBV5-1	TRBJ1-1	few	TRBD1	TGCGCCAGCAGCCCCGGACAGGGCTCTGAAGCTTTCTTT	CASSPGQGSEAFF
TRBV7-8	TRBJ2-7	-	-	TGTGCCAGCAGCTTAGGGAGGGGGTCTGGCTACGAGCAGTACTTC	CASSLGRGSGYEQYF
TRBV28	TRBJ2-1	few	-	TGTGCCAGCAGTCTTAGGACCGAAGGGGCCTACAATGAGCAGTTCTTC	CASSLRTEGAYNEQFF
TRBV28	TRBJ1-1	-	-	TGTGCCAGCACCCCGACAGCAAACACTGAAGCTTTCTTT	CASTPTANTEAFF
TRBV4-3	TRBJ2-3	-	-	TGCGCCAGCAGCCAAGATGCTGAGCGGGGCACAGATACGCAGTATTTT	CASSQDAERGTDTQYF
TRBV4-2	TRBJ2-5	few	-	TGTGCCAGCAGCCAAGATCAAACTGGGGCTAACCCCCAAGAGACCCAGTACTTC	CASSQDQTGANPQETQYF
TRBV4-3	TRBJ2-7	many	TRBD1	TGCGCCAGCAGCCAAGCAGACAGGGGGAATTACGAGCAGTACTTC	CASSQADRGNYEQYF
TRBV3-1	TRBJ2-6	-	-	TGTGCCAGCAGCCAGAACTTCGGAAGGACAGAGAGCTCTGGGGCCAACGTCCTGACTTTC	CASSQNFGRTESSGANVLTF
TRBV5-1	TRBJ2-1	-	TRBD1	TGCGCCAGCAGCTTCCCACAGGGGAGCAATGAGCAGTTCTTC	CASSFPQGSNEQFF
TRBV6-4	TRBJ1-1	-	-	TGTGCCAGCAGTGACTTGACTCGGCTAAAAAGAAAGAACACTGAAGCTTTCTTT	CASSDLTRLKRKNTEAFF
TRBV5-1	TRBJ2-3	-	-	TGCGCCAGCAGCTCCCCCTCGCTCACAGATACGCAGTATTTT	CASSSPSLTDTQYF
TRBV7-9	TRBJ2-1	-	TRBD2	TGTGCCAGCAGCTTCGGACTAGCGGGCTCCCCGGTGAATGAGCAGTTCTTC	CASSFGLAGSPVNEQFF
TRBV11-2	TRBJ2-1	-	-	TGTGCCAGCAGCTCAGGGGTGGGGGGGTCGGATATGTATGAGCAGTTCTTC	CASSSGVGGSDMYEQFF
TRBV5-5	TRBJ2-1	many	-	TGTGCCAGCAGCTCCGCGAAGTTAGATAACCTAGCAGTGGTCTTC	CASSSAKLDNLAVVF